This T cell receptor beta chain is from a study of cytomegalovirus exposure and HLA in healthy donors. Study-wide points: What was likely a sequencing artifact was a cluster of highly shared sequence variants.

Use of 60 Vbeta and 13 Jbeta primers characterized the PCR. Repertoires were generated with immunoSEQ multiplex PCR, while TCRdb's copy carries only in-frame clones and drops some. The data contain some 160,000 clones, under 90% of them singletons. Note on this clone: Antigen unknown.

V was shortened by 3 bases and J by 9 bases, with 12 bases between the two germline ends. This CDR3 contains 13 residues. The germline CDR1 and CDR2 sequences are SNHLY and FYNNEI. The V gene is TRBV2, the J gene TRBJ2-1, with D perhaps matching TRBD1 (6 bases). The specimen sequenced was PBMCs. The TCR was taken from a man aged 18 to 30 in good health and CMV-seronegative. The CDR3 coding sequence is TGTGCCAGCAGTGAGCGGCAGGGGTTTGAGCAGTTCTTC. Protein: CASSERQGFEQFF. The complete variable domain, with remaining parts taken from reference TRBV2 and TRBJ2-1, reads EPEVTQTPSHQVTQMGQEVILRCVPISNHLYFYWYRQILGQKVEFLVSFYNNEISEKSEIFDDQFSVERPDGSNFTLKIRSTKLEDSAMYFCASSERQGFEQFFGPGTRLTVL.